This TCR beta chain was captured in a study of blood T cell repertoires in COVID-19. Study-level background: Samples representing acute and convalescent COVID-19 were sourced from the United States, Italy and Spain. In each case, the material was cDNA or gDNA derived from T cells, B-cell-depleted T cells, or PBMCs.

CDR1 SGHRS and CDR2 YFSETQ come from the germline V gene. The CDR3 extends over 17 amino acids. Germline trimming cut 3 bases from V and 7 bases from J; bases unmatched to any gene: 11. In the original processing: Amplification with reference gene primers provided the estimates of nucleated cell counts. This table comes from immunoSEQ multiplex PCR, and its TCRdb copy is limited to in-frame clones, with some not included. D and trimming were read from the DNA, whereas the V and J calls and clone size are those reported in that table. The sample consists of about 110,000 clones, 71% of them appearing once.

The chain links TRBV5-1 to TRBJ1-6; TRBD1 aligns across 9 bases. This receptor was identified in a woman aged 40 to 50 with acute or convalescent COVID-19. The sample was peripheral blood. CDR3 sequence reads: CASSSALPGQGNSPLHF. CDR3 coding DNA: TGCGCCAGCAGCTCCGCACTTCCGGGACAGGGCAATTCACCCCTCCACTTT. Full variable domain (outside the CDR3, taken from reference TRBV5-1 and TRBJ1-6): KAGVTQTPRYLIKTRGQQVTLSCSPISGHRSVSWYQQTPGQGLQFLFEYFSETQRNKGNFPGRFSGRQFSNSRSEMNVSTLELGDSALYLCASSSALPGQGNSPLHFGNGTRLTVT.